Presented here are 15 T cell receptor beta chains from one specimen sequenced in a study of blood T cell repertoires in COVID-19. The protocol was immunoSEQ multiplex PCR, while the TCRdb copy is restricted to in-frame clones and leaves out a portion. The sample has about 98,000 clones; over 70% are singletons. The sequencing input was peripheral blood. These receptors were obtained from a man aged 55-75 years with acute or convalescent COVID-19.

V usage is TRBV7-8 and J usage is TRBJ2-3; TRBD2 matches at 15 bases. The CDR3 runs to 18 residues. V dropped 8 bases and J dropped 2; count of bases not matched to a gene: 11. CDR1 is SGHVS and CDR2 is FQNEAQ in the germline V gene. CDR3 amino acids: CASGRGLAGGPITDTQYF. CDR3 nucleotide sequence: TGTGCCAGCGGCCGTGGACTAGCGGGAGGGCCGATCACAGATACGCAGTATTTT.

This clone appeared a single time. The rearrangement links TRBV18 to TRBJ2-7; 10 bases fit TRBD1. Trimming at V came to 5 bases and at J to 3 bases, leaving 1 base not matched to a gene. Per the germline V gene, CDR1 is KGHSH and CDR2 is LQKENI. The CDR3 contains 13 residues. CDR3: CASSGDRGYEQYF. The CDR3, as DNA: TGTGCCAGCTCAGGGGACAGGGGCTACGAGCAGTACTTC.

The chain links TRBV19 to TRBJ2-1; D gene unclear. Germline-derived CDR1 and CDR2 are LNHDA and SQIVND (reference sequence). V lost 1 base to trimming and J lost 9 bases, with 4 bases between them. The CDR3 is 11 amino acids. CDR3 bases: TGTGCCAGTAGTATAGCAGGTGAGCAGTTCTTC. Encoded protein: CASSIAGEQFF.

In this sample, this clone turned up a few times. The genes are TRBV28 and TRBJ2-5; no clear D. Germline V gene lookup returns CDR1 MDHEN and CDR2 SYDVKM. V dropped 8 bases and J dropped 4 bases, with 11 bases sitting between them. CDR3 length equals 12 residues. CDR3 nucleotide sequence: TGTGCCAGCGGGCGCCAACGAGAGACCCAGTACTTC. Translating gives CASGRQRETQYF.

Concerning this clone: At one of its ends the junction is not consistent with the germline gene, which may arise from a read error. This rearrangement joins TRBV11-3 to TRBJ1-6; tentatively, D is TRBD1 (6 bases). The CDR3 spans 16 residues. In germline, CDR1 is SGHNT, CDR2 YENEEA. CDR3 loop: CASSVDPRGKGSPLHF. The CDR3 DNA is TGTGCCAGCAGCGTAGATCCCAGGGGAAAGGGATCACCCCTCCACTTT.

This chain connects TRBV6-5 to TRBJ2-7; D might be TRBD1 (5 bases). Trimming left V 6 bases short and J 1 base short, with 10 bases between. The CDR3 has 13 amino acids. Germline CDR1 MNHEY, CDR2 SVGAGI. The CDR3 bases are TGTGCCAGCAGGCAGGGCCTATCCTACGAGCAGTACTTC. Its translation is CASRQGLSYEQYF.

Only one count was recorded for this clone. The V call is TRBV24-1, the J call TRBJ1-2; D gene unclear. The CDR3 is 13 amino acids. Germline-derived CDR1 and CDR2 are KGHDR and SFDVKD. Trimming removed 3 bases at V and 8 bases at J, with 12 bases between. This CDR3 is CATSDPGTKGYTF. The CDR3 DNA reads TGTGCCACCAGTGATCCGGGAACAAAAGGCTACACCTTC.

The V gene is TRBV5-6, the J gene TRBJ2-5, with D perhaps matching TRBD1 (6 bases). Germline V gene data show CDR1 as SGHDT and CDR2 as YYEEEE. V dropped 0 bases and J dropped 5 bases, with 11 bases sitting between them. CDR3 length: 14 amino acids. CDR3 loop: CASSLDRAGETQYF. CDR3 nucleotides: TGTGCCAGCAGCTTGGACAGGGCCGGGGAGACCCAGTACTTC. The entire variable domain, with the rest obtained from reference TRBV5-6 and TRBJ2-5, is as follows: DAGVTQSPTHLIKTRGQQVTLRCSPKSGHDTVSWYQQALGQGPQFIFQYYEEEERQRGNFPDRFSGHQFPNYSSELNVNALLLGDSALYLCASSLDRAGETQYFGPGTRLLVL.

V is TRBV29-1 and J is TRBJ2-3; tentative D call: TRBD2 (6 bases). V was shortened by 6 bases and J by 0 bases, with 10 bases between the two germline ends. CDR1 and CDR2 (germline): SQVTM, ANQGSEA. The CDR3 has 13 residues. The CDR3 protein is CSVWRESTDTQYF. As DNA, the CDR3 is TGCAGCGTGTGGAGGGAGAGCACAGATACGCAGTATTTT.

Only a few counts were recorded for this clone. The genes are TRBV10-3 and TRBJ2-5; the match to TRBD1 covers 10 bases. The CDR3 consists of 14 residues. Per the germline V gene, CDR1 is ENHRY and CDR2 is SYGVKD. V dropped 10 bases and J dropped 6; count of bases not matched to a gene: 11. This CDR3 reads CASHGDRGEKTQYF. The CDR3 DNA follows: TGTGCCAGTCACGGGGACAGGGGTGAAAAGACCCAGTACTTC.

The chain recombines TRBV6-5 with TRBJ1-5, with TRBD1 matching 7 bases. Germline trimming cut 5 bases from V and 0 bases from J; bases unmatched to any gene: 4. CDR3 length equals 15 residues. Germline V gene sequence: CDR1 MNHEY, CDR2 SVGAGI. DNA for the CDR3: TGTGCCAGCAGTAACAGGGGTTATAGCAATCAGCCCCAGCATTTT. Its translation is CASSNRGYSNQPQHF.

As for this clone: A read error may account for a junction end that differs from germline. This chain uses TRBV5-1 with TRBJ2-1, with 10 bases that match TRBD2. The CDR3 loop spans 16 amino acids. Germline CDR1 reads SGHRS; CDR2 reads YFSETQ. The CDR3 loop is CASSSGLAEGFNVQFF. Written as DNA, the CDR3 is TGCGCCAGCAGCTCCGGACTAGCGGAAGGATTCAATGTGCAGTTCTTC.

The sample holds a few counts of this clone. The chain has TRBV7-3 and TRBJ2-5, with 7 bases that match TRBD1. CDR1 is SGHTA, CDR2 FQGTGA, per germline. V dropped 4 bases and J dropped 2; count of bases not matched to a gene: 7. The CDR3 consists of 15 residues. The CDR3 loop is CASSSNSGQQETQYF. CDR3 DNA sequence: TGTGCCAGCAGCTCCAACTCGGGACAGCAAGAGACCCAGTACTTC.

The genes are TRBV20-1 and TRBJ1-4; a weak D match, TRBD1 (5 bases). V shed 6 bases and J shed 13 bases, with 15 bases lying between them. The CDR3 is 11 amino acids. The V gene's germline CDR1 is DFQATT and CDR2 SNEGSKA (reference sequence). CDR3 sequence reads: CSARVQGRLFF. The CDR3 coding sequence is TGCAGTGCCAGGGTCCAGGGAAGACTGTTTTTT.

V is TRBV19 and J is TRBJ1-2; D call uncertain. Germline V gene sequence: CDR1 LNHDA, CDR2 SQIVND (reference sequence). The CDR3 covers 15 residues. Deletions cut 5 bases from V and 3 bases from J, with 16 bases between. CDR3 in DNA: TGTGCCAGTAGTCCACCCCGGAGTGACTACTATGGCTACACCTTC. This gives the protein CASSPPRSDYYGYTF.